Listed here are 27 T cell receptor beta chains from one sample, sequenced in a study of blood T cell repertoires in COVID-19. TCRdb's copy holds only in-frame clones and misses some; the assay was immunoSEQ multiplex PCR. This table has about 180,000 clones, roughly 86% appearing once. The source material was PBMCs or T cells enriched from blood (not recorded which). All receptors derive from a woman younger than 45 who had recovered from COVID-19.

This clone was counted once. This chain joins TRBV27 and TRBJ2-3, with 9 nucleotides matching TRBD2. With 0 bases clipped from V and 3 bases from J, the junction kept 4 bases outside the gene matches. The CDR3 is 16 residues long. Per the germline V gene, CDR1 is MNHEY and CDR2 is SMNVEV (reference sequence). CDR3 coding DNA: TGTGCCAGCAGTTTATCGCTAGCGGGGAAAACAGATACGCAGTATTTT. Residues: CASSLSLAGKTDTQYF.

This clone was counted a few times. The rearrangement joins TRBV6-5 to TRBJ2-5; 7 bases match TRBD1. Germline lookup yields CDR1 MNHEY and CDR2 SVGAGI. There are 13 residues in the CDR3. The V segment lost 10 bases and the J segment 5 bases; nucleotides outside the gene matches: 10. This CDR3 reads CATVRDRWETQYF. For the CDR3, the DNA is TGTGCCACGGTCCGGGACAGATGGGAGACCCAGTACTTC.

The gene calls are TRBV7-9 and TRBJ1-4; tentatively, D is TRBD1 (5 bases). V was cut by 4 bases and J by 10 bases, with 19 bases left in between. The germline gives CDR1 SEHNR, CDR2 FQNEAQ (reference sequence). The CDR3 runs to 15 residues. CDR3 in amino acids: CASSSPGTQEGKLFF. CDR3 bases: TGTGCCAGCAGCTCGCCCGGGACTCAGGAAGGAAAACTGTTTTTT.

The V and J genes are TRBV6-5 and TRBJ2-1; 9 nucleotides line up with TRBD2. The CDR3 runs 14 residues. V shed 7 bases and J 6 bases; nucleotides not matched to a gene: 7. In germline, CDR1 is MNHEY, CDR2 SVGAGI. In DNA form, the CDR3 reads TGTGCCAGCACACTAGCGGGTGGTCTCAATGAGCAGTTCTTC. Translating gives CASTLAGGLNEQFF.

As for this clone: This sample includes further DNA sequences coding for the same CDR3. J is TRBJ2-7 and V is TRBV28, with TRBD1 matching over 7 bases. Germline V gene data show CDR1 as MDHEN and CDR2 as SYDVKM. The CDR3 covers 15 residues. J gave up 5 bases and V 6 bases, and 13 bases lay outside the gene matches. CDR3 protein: CASRQEPGTVNEQYF. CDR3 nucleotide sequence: TGTGCCAGCAGACAAGAGCCCGGGACAGTAAACGAGCAGTACTTC.

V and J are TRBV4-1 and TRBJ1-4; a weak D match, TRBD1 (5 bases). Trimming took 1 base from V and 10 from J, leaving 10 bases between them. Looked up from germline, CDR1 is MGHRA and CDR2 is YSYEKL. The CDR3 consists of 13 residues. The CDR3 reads CASSQAGVGKLFF. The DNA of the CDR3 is TGCGCCAGCAGCCAAGCGGGGGTGGGAAAACTGTTTTTT.

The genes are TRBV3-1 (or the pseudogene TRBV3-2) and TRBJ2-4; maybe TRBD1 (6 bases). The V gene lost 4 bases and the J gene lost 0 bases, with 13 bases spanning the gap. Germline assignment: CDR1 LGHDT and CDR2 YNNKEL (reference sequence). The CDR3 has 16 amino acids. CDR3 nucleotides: TGTGCCAGCAGCCTGGGACACCATCTAGCCAAAAACATTCAGTACTTC. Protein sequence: CASSLGHHLAKNIQYF.

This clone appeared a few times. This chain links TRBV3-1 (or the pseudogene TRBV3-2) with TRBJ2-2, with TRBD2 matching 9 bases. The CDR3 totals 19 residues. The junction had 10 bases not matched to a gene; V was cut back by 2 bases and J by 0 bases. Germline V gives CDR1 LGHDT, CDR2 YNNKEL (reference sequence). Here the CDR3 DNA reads TGTGCCAGCAGCCAAATAACCCAAATAGCGGGAGCGAACACCGGGGAGCTGTTTTTT. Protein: CASSQITQIAGANTGELFF.

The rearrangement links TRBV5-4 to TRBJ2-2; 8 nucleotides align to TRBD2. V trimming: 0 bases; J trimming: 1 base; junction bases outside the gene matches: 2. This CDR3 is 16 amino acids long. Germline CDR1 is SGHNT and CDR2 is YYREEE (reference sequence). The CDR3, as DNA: TGTGCCAGCAGCTTGGAAGGGACTAGGAACACCGGGGAGCTGTTTTTT. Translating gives CASSLEGTRNTGELFF.

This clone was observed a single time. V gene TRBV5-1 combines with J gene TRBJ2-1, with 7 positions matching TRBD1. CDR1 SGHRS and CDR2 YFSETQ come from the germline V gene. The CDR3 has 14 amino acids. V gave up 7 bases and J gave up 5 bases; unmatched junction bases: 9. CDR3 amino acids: CASSQGTNDNEQFF. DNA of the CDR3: TGCGCCAGCTCACAGGGGACCAACGACAATGAGCAGTTCTTC.

CDR3 region: CASSPTRYYNEQFF. The CDR3 nucleotides read TGTGCCAGTAGTCCGACGCGGTACTACAATGAGCAGTTCTTC. This chain joins TRBV19 and TRBJ2-1; no definite D call. The CDR3 has 14 residues. CDR1 is LNHDA, CDR2 SQIVND, per germline (reference sequence). Trimming pared 5 bases from V and 3 bases from J, leaving 11 bases between.

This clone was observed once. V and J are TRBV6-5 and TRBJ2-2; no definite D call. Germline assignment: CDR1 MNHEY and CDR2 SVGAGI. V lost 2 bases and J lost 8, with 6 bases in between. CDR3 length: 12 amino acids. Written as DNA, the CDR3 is TGTGCCAGCAGTTACCAATCAGGGGAGCTGTTTTTT. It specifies CASSYQSGELFF.

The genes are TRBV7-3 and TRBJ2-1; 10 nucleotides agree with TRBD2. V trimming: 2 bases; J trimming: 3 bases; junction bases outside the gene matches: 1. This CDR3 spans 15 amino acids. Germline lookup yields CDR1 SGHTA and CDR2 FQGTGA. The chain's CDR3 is CASSLGTSVYNEQFF. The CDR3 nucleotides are TGTGCCAGCAGCTTAGGGACTAGCGTCTACAATGAGCAGTTCTTC.

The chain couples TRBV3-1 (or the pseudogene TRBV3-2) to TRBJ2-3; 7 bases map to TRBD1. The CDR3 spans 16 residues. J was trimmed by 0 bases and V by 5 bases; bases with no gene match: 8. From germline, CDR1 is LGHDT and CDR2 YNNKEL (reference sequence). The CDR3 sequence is CASSADRSPSTDTQYF. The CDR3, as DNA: TGTGCCAGCAGCGCGGACAGGTCCCCTAGCACAGATACGCAGTATTTT.

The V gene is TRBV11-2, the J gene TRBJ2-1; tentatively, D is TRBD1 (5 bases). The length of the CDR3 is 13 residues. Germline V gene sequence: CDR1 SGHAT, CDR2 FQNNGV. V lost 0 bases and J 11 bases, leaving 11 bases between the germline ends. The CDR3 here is CASSLDIAGKQFF. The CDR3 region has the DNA TGTGCCAGCAGCTTAGATATAGCAGGGAAGCAGTTCTTC. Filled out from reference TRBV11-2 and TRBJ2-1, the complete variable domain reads EAGVAQSPRYKIIEKRQSVAFWCNPISGHATLYWYQQILGQGPKLLIQFQNNGVVDDSQLPKDRFSAERLKGVDSTLKIQPAKLEDSAVYLCASSLDIAGKQFFGPGTRLTVL.

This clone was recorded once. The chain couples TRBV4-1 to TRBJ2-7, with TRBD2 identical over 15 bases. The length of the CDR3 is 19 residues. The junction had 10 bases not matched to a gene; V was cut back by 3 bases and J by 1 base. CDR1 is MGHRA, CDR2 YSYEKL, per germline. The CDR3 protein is CASSHPQGTSGRISYEQYF. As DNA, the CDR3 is TGCGCCAGCAGCCACCCCCAGGGGACTAGCGGGAGGATATCCTACGAGCAGTACTTC.

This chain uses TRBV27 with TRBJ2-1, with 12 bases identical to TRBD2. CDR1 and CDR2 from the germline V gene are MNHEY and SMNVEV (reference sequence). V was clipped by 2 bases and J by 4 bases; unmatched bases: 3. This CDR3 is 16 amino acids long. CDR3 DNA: TGTGCCAGCAGTTTACACGGGACTAGCGGGTACAATGAGCAGTTCTTC. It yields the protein CASSLHGTSGYNEQFF.

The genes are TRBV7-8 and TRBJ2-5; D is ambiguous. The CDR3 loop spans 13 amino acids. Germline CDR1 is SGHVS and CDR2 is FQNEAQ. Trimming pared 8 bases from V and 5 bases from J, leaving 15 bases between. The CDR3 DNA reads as TGTGCCAGCCTTCGTTACAGCCGGGAGACCCAGTACTTC. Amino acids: CASLRYSRETQYF.

CDR3 region: CASSDLDTSSYEQYF. CDR3 coding DNA: TGTGCCAGCAGTGACCTGGACACGAGCTCCTACGAGCAGTACTTC. The chain combines TRBV3-1 (or the pseudogene TRBV3-2) with TRBJ2-7; D perhaps matches TRBD1 (5 bases). Trimming cost V 6 bases and J 0 bases, with 15 bases left between them. Germline V lookup: CDR1 LGHDT, CDR2 YNNKEL (reference sequence). The CDR3 loop spans 15 amino acids.

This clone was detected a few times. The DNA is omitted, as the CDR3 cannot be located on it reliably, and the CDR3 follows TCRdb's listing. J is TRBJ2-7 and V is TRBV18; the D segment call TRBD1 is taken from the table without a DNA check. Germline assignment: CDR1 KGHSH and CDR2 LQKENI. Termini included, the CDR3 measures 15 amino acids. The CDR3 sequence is CASSLDVGQGARKFF.

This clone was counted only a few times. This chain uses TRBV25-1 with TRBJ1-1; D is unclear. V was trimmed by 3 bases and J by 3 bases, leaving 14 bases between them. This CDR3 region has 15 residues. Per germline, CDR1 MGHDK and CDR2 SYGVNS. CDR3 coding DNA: TGTGCCAGCAGTGATTCGGCCCTGAGGCACACTGAAGCTTTCTTT. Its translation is CASSDSALRHTEAFF.

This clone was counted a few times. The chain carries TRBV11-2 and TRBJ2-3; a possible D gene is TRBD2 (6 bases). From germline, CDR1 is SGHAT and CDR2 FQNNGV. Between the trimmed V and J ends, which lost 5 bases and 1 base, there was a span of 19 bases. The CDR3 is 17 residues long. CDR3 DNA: TGTGCCAGCAGCCCTATTAAGGGTTGGGGGGGCACAGATACGCAGTATTTT. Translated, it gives CASSPIKGWGGTDTQYF.

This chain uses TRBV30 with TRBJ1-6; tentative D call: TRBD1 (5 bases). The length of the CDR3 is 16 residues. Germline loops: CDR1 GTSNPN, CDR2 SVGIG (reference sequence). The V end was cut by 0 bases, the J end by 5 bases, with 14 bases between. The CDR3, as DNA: TGTGCCTGGAGTGTACGTACAGGTCGAGATAATTCACCCCTCCACTTT. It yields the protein CAWSVRTGRDNSPLHF. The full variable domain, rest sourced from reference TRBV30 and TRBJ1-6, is SQTIHQWPATLVQPVGSPLSLECTVEGTSNPNLYWYRQAAGRGLQLLFYSVGIGQISSEVPQNLSASRPQDRQFILSSKKLLLSDSGFYLCAWSVRTGRDNSPLHFGNGTRLTVT.

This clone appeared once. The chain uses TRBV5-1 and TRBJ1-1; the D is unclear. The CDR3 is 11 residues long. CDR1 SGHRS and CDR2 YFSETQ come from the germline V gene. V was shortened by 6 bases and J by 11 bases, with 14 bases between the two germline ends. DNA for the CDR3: TGCGCCAGCAAAATGGGCAGTCATGCTTTCTTT. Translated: CASKMGSHAFF.

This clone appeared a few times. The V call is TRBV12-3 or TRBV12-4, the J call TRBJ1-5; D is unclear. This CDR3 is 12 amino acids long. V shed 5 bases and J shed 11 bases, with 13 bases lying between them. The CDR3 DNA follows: TGTGCCAGCAGTAGCGGGGATGGGACCCAGCATTTT. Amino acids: CASSSGDGTQHF.

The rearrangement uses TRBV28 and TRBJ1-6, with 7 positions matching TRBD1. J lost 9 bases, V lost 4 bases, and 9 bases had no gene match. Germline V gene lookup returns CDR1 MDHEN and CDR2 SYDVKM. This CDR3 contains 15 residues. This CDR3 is CASSSPDRLLSPLHF. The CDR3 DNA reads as TGTGCCAGCAGTTCCCCGGACAGGCTCCTTTCACCCCTCCACTTT.

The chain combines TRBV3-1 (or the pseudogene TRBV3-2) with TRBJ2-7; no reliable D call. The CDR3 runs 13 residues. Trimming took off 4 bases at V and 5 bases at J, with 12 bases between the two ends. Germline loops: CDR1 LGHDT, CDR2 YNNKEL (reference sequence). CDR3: CASSPFGPHEQYF. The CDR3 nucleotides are TGTGCCAGCAGCCCCTTCGGTCCCCACGAGCAGTACTTC.